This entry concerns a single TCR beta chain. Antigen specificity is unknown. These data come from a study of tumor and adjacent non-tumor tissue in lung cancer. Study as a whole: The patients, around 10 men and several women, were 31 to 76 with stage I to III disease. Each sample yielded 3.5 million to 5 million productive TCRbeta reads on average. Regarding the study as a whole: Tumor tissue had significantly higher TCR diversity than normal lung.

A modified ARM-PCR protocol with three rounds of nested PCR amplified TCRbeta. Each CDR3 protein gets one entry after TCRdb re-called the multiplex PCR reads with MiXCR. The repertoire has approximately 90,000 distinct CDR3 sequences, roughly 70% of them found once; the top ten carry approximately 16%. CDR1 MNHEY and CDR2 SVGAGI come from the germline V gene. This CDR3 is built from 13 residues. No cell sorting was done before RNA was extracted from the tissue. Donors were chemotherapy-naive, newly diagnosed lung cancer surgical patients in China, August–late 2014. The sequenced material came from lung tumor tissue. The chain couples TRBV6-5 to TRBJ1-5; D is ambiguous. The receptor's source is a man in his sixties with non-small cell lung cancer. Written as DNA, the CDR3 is TGTATCAGCAGTGGAAGTAGCAATCAGCCCCAGCATTTT. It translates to CISSGSSNQPQHF.